This T cell receptor beta chain was recorded in a study of tumor-infiltrating lymphocytes in glioblastoma multiforme. General observations from the study: The TCR and somatic mutation analysis included just one glioblastoma patient.

The length of the CDR3 is 13 residues. Germline V gene data show CDR1 as SGHDT and CDR2 as YYEEEE. TCR beta libraries were built from RNA through three nested multiplex PCR rounds using modified ARM-PCR. MiXCR, run by TCRdb on the multiplex PCR reads, gives a single entry per CDR3 protein. The sample lists about 15,000 distinct CDR3 sequences, 73% occurring once. A word on this clonotype: The antigen remains unidentified. Germline and junction disagree at one end, which may indicate a read error.

The chain combines TRBV5-6 with TRBJ2-1, with 7 bases fitting TRBD2. This receptor was identified in a male donor with glioblastoma. The sample was brain tumor tissue. The DNA of the CDR3 is TGTACCAGCGGGGTTCTTATCTACAATGAGCAGTTCTTC. This encodes CTSGVLIYNEQFF.